The clone carrying this T cell receptor beta chain was seen ten or more times. RNA transcripts were the template for amplifying TCR beta CDR3 regions. HTBI primers were employed in a first-round RT-PCR of the TCR CDR3. From the multiplex PCR reads, TCRdb called clonotypes with MiXCR, one entry per CDR3 protein. This table has some 270,000 distinct CDR3 sequences, 10% to 15% appearing once. Orbital computed tomography, thyroid ultrasound, serum thyroxine and TRAb, and clinical symptoms together informed the diagnoses. This sample was taken from a study of T cells in Graves' hyperthyroidism and ophthalmopathy. Germline lookup yields CDR1 MNHEY and CDR2 SMNVEV (reference sequence). The V end lost 8 bases, the J end lost 5 bases, and 16 bases lay between the germline ends. The CDR3 is 13 residues long.

This TCR derives from a woman aged 25 to 39 with Graves' hyperthyroidism that later progressed to Graves' ophthalmopathy. Sequencing was carried out using blood. The J gene is TRBJ2-7, the V gene TRBV27, with D tentatively TRBD1 or TRBD2 (5 bases each). The CDR3: CASLRDLKDEQYF. In DNA, the CDR3 is TGTGCCAGCCTCCGGGACCTCAAGGACGAGCAGTACTTC.